This entry lists 17 T cell receptor beta chains sequenced from one sample in a study of shared clonotypes between healthy human individuals. The data were produced by immunoSEQ multiplex PCR, yet TCRdb's version contains in-frame clones alone and is incomplete. The sample contains about 1,900,000 clones, about 94% of which appear only once. As defined, naive CD8 cells were CD45RO-negative and positively selected for CCR7, with terminally differentiated effector memory CD45RA+ cells excluded. The sequenced material came from naive CD8+ T cells sorted from blood. The receptor source for this set is a young man in good health.

This clone has more than one count but fewer than ten. This sequence joins TRBV5-1 and TRBJ2-7; 7 bases are a match to TRBD2. This CDR3 is 14 amino acids long. The J segment lost 2 bases and the V segment lost 7 bases, leaving 9 bases of the junction unmatched. Germline CDR1 is SGHRS and CDR2 is YFSETQ. CDR3 DNA: TGCGCCAGCGGGGGGGAACTAGCCCCCTACGAGCAGTACTTC. Its translation: CASGGELAPYEQYF.

This clone was found once. V is TRBV7-6 and J is TRBJ1-5, with no clear D. V lost 3 bases and J lost 10, with 13 bases in between. The CDR3 consists of 13 residues. CDR1 SGHVS and CDR2 FNYEAQ come from the germline V gene. The CDR3 loop is CASSFVQDEPQHF. DNA for the CDR3: TGTGCCAGCAGCTTCGTTCAGGATGAACCCCAGCATTTT.

The chain recombines TRBV2 with TRBJ2-7; 10 bases line up with TRBD1. The V gene's germline CDR1 is SNHLY and CDR2 FYNNEI. With V trimmed by 5 bases and J by 7 bases, 8 bases remained unmatched. The CDR3 has 14 amino acids. The CDR3 sequence is CASSSGQGIPEQYF. CDR3 DNA: TGTGCCAGCAGTTCGGGACAGGGGATTCCGGAGCAGTACTTC.

V is TRBV7-8 and J is TRBJ2-7, with D perhaps given as TRBD1 or TRBD2 (5 bases each). Germline V gene data show CDR1 as SGHVS and CDR2 as FQNEAQ. This CDR3 is built from 13 residues. V shed 4 bases and J shed 2 bases, with 9 bases lying between them. The CDR3 coding sequence is TGTGCCAGCAGCTCGGGACGGACCTACGAGCAGTACTTC. Amino acid sequence: CASSSGRTYEQYF.

The J gene is TRBJ1-2, the V gene TRBV19; D may be TRBD1 (5 bases). Germline V gene lookup returns CDR1 LNHDA and CDR2 SQIVND (reference sequence). The CDR3 contains 15 residues. The ends were cut back, 6 bases at V and 5 bases at J, with 19 bases in the middle. CDR3 coding DNA: TGTGCCAGTAGCGTTTATGGACAAGGCCAATATGGCTACACCTTC. This encodes CASSVYGQGQYGYTF.

The V gene is TRBV28, the J gene TRBJ1-6, with 7 bases fitting TRBD1. This CDR3 spans 15 amino acids. From germline, CDR1 is MDHEN and CDR2 SYDVKM. The V gene end was trimmed by 7 bases and the J gene end by 7 bases; junction bases not matched to a gene: 10. The CDR3 nucleotides read TGTGCCAGCACCCTTCCAAACAGGGGAAATTCACCCCTCCACTTT. Translating it yields CASTLPNRGNSPLHF.

The CDR3 is CASSLNWGGESTEAFF. CDR3 sequence (DNA): TGTGCCAGCAGCTTAAATTGGGGTGGGGAATCCACTGAAGCTTTCTTT. The chain employs TRBV11-2 and TRBJ1-1, with unresolved D. The CDR3 sequence is 16 residues long. The germline CDR1 and CDR2 sequences are SGHAT and FQNNGV. V lost 2 bases and J 4 bases, leaving 17 bases between the germline ends.

The chain is built from TRBV6-1 and TRBJ2-1; 8 nucleotides align to TRBD2. The junction had 7 bases not matched to a gene; V was cut back by 9 bases and J by 6 bases. The CDR3 contains 13 residues. In germline, CDR1 is MNHNS, CDR2 SASEGT. CDR3 sequence reads: CASSIAGPNEQFF. The CDR3 nucleotides read TGTGCCAGTTCTATAGCGGGACCCAATGAGCAGTTCTTC.

The CDR3 nucleotides read TGTGCCAGCAGCCAATGGGGGGTCACAGATACGCAGTATTTT. Protein sequence: CASSQWGVTDTQYF. This rearrangement joins TRBV14 to TRBJ2-3, with D possibly matching TRBD2 (6 bases). Germline CDR1 and CDR2: SGHDN and FVKESK. Between the trimmed V and J ends, which lost 2 bases and 2 bases, there was a span of 8 bases. This CDR3 contains 14 residues. The full variable domain, rest sourced from reference TRBV14 and TRBJ2-3, is EAGVTQFPSHSVIEKGQTVTLRCDPISGHDNLYWYRRVMGKEIKFLLHFVKESKQDESGMPNNRFLAERTGGTYSTLKVQPAELEDSGVYFCASSQWGVTDTQYFGPGTRLTVL.

This chain links TRBV2 with TRBJ2-2, with D unclear. Germline values: CDR1 SNHLY, CDR2 FYNNEI. The CDR3 is 13 amino acids. V was shortened by 2 bases and J by 6 bases, with 7 bases between the two germline ends. The CDR3 reads CASSEKVSGELFF. The CDR3 coding sequence is TGTGCCAGCAGTGAAAAGGTATCCGGGGAGCTGTTTTTT.

The chain couples TRBV6-5 to TRBJ2-3; no firm D call. The CDR3 spans 14 residues. V was pared by 3 bases and J by 2 bases, with 9 bases between. The germline V gene encodes CDR1 MNHEY and CDR2 SVGAGI. The CDR3 DNA reads as TGTGCCAGCAGTTATTTGGGGTACACAGATACGCAGTATTTT. Protein: CASSYLGYTDTQYF.

The V call is TRBV10-1, the J call TRBJ2-1, with 10 bases that match TRBD2. V gave up 5 bases and J gave up 4 bases; unmatched junction bases: 8. CDR1 and CDR2 (germline): WNHNN, SYGVQD (reference sequence). The length of the CDR3 is 16 residues. As DNA, the CDR3 is TGCGCCAGCAGTCGGCTAGCGGGGGACCTATACAATGAGCAGTTCTTC. Translated, it gives CASSRLAGDLYNEQFF.

This chain connects TRBV11-2 to TRBJ2-4, with 13 bases identical to TRBD2. Germline V gene data show CDR1 as SGHAT and CDR2 as FQNNGV. The CDR3 runs 17 residues. Trimming cost V 0 bases and J 6 bases; bases outside gene matches: 5. In DNA form, the CDR3 reads TGTGCCAGCAGCTTAGAACTAGCGGGAGGGCCTAGAAACATTCAGTACTTC. This codes for CASSLELAGGPRNIQYF. The complete variable domain, with remaining parts taken from reference TRBV11-2 and TRBJ2-4, reads EAGVAQSPRYKIIEKRQSVAFWCNPISGHATLYWYQQILGQGPKLLIQFQNNGVVDDSQLPKDRFSAERLKGVDSTLKIQPAKLEDSAVYLCASSLELAGGPRNIQYFGAGTRLSVL.

This clone was recorded once. V is TRBV7-9 and J is TRBJ1-2; D remains ambiguous. The CDR3 is 14 amino acids. Germline V lookup: CDR1 SEHNR, CDR2 FQNEAQ (reference sequence). Trimming removed 1 base from V and 3 bases from J, with 9 bases in between. In nucleotides, the CDR3 is TGTGCCAGCAGCTTAGAGGGCAGCTACTATGGCTACACCTTC. This gives the protein CASSLEGSYYGYTF.

V gene TRBV9 combines with J gene TRBJ1-4; D not certain. Trimming cost V 0 bases and J 7 bases, with 13 bases left between them. The CDR3 sequence is 15 residues long. Germline assignment: CDR1 SGDLS and CDR2 YYNGEE. The CDR3 is CASSVGGSTVEKLFF. The CDR3 nucleotides are TGTGCCAGCAGCGTAGGTGGGAGTACTGTTGAAAAACTGTTTTTT. Drawing the rest from reference TRBV9 and TRBJ1-4, the complete variable domain is DSGVTQTPKHLITATGQRVTLRCSPRSGDLSVYWYQQSLDQGLQFLIQYYNGEERAKGNILERFSAQQFPDLHSELNLSSLELGDSALYFCASSVGGSTVEKLFFGSGTQLSVL.

V usage is TRBV4-3 and J usage is TRBJ2-5; D is unclear. The CDR3 has 14 residues. Germline loops: CDR1 LGHNA, CDR2 YSLEER. V gave up 4 bases and J gave up 3 bases, with 12 bases separating them. CDR3 coding DNA: TGCGCCAGCAGCCGTATTACGTGGGAAGAGACCCAGTACTTC. Translated, it gives CASSRITWEETQYF.

CDR3 amino acids: CASSYSAETHYEQYF. In DNA, the CDR3 is TGTGCCAGCAGTTATTCCGCAGAGACCCACTACGAGCAGTACTTC. The chain carries TRBV6-5 and TRBJ2-5; no clear D gene. The better agreement between TRBJ2-7 and the DNA end casts doubt on the J call. This CDR3 is built from 15 residues. From germline, CDR1 is MNHEY and CDR2 SVGAGI.